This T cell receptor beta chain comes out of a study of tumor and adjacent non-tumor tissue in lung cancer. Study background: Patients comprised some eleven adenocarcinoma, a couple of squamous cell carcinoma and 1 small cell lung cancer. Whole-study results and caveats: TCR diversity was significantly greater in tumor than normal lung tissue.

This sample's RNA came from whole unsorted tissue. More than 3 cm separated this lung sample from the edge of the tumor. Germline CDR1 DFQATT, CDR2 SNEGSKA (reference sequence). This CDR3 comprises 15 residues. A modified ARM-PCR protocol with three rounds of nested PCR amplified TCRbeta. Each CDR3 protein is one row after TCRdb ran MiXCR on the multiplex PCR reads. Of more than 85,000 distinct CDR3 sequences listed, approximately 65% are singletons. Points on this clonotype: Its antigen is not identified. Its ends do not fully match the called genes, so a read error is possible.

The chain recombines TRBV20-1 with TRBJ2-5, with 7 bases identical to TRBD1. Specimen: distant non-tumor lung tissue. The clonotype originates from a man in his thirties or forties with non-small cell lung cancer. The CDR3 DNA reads TGCAGTGCTCAAGGGGACAGCAGGTTGCAAGAGACCCAGTACTTT. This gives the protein CSAQGDSRLQETQYF.